This TCR beta chain was recovered during a study of T cells in Graves' hyperthyroidism and ophthalmopathy. Study summary: At initial diagnosis, before any treatment had begun, peripheral blood was obtained. Broader study findings: Most thyroid-expanded clonotypes above 0.001 were also found in blood.

Remarks on this clonotype: Its antigen is not identified.

The study included ophthalmopathy patients with Clinical Activity Score at least 3, NOSPECS grade at least 4 and duration under 3 months. Exclusion criteria comprised uncontrolled infection, other autoimmune disease, pregnancy or lactation. Researchers amplified the TCR beta CDR3 regions from RNA transcripts. The HTBI primer set drove a first-round RT-PCR of the TCR CDR3. One entry per CDR3 protein, called by TCRdb with MiXCR from the multiplex PCR reads. Here the sample spans about 520,000 distinct CDR3 sequences, less than 25% being singletons. Material for sequencing was blood. This receptor was taken from a woman between 25 and 40 years old with Graves' ophthalmopathy.

The CDR3 bases are TGTGCCAGCAGCTTAATGACTAGCGGGGGGGGACTCATCTACGAGCAGTACTTC. Translating it yields CASSLMTSGGGLIYEQYF. J is TRBJ2-7 and V is TRBV11-2, with 14 bases fitting TRBD2. The CDR3 length is 18 residues. V lost 2 bases, J lost 3 bases, and 9 bases stayed unmatched. Germline V CDR1 and CDR2: SGHAT, FQNNGV. Full variable domain (outside the CDR3, taken from reference TRBV11-2 and TRBJ2-7): EAGVAQSPRYKIIEKRQSVAFWCNPISGHATLYWYQQILGQGPKLLIQFQNNGVVDDSQLPKDRFSAERLKGVDSTLKIQPAKLEDSAVYLCASSLMTSGGGLIYEQYFGPGTRLTVT.